This is a list of T cell receptor beta chains from one sample in a study of cytomegalovirus exposure and HLA in healthy donors. Clones were read by immunoSEQ multiplex PCR, and TCRdb kept only the in-frame ones, dropping some. This table has 150,000 or so clones, over 60% appearing once. Sequenced input: PBMCs. The receptors stem from a girl under 18 in good health and CMV-seronegative. Each CDR3 is given with its conserved first and last residue. D genes are given only for firm matches. Clone size is not always given. Where it is, it says once, few, many or a class for expanded clones.

D gene | J gene | V gene | clone size | CDR3 DNA | CDR3 protein
- | TRBJ1-1 | TRBV7-9 | - | TGTGCCAGCAGCTTGAGTCGCACTGAAGCTTTCTTT | CASSLSRTEAFF
TRBD1 | TRBJ1-6 | TRBV30 | - | TGTGCCTGGCGGAAATGGGGACAGTATAATTCACCCCTCCACTTT | CAWRKWGQYNSPLHF
- | TRBJ2-3 | TRBV6-6 | - | TGTGCCAGCGCGGGATCCGCGGGGAGCACAGATACGCAGTATTTT | CASAGSAGSTDTQYF
TRBD1 | TRBJ2-2 | TRBV10-2 | - | TGCGCCAGCAGGCCGGGACAGGGGAGTGGCGGGGAGCTGTTTTTT | CASRPGQGSGGELFF
TRBD2 | TRBJ2-7 | TRBV27 | - | TGTGCCAGCAGTTTTCTAGCGGGGGCCTACGAGCAGTACTTC | CASSFLAGAYEQYF
TRBD2 | TRBJ2-1 | TRBV5-4 | - | TGTGCCAGCAAAGCGGGGGCCTACAATGAGCAGTTCTTC | CASKAGAYNEQFF
TRBD1 | TRBJ2-2 | TRBV19 | - | TGTGCCACCGTAAAAGGGACAGGGCTCTCCGGGGAGCTGTTTTTT | CATVKGTGLSGELFF
- | TRBJ2-5 | TRBV7-8 | - | TGTGCCAGCAGCTTTAGGGGGGGAGAAACCCACCTTAAGTACTTC | CASSFRGGETHLKYF
TRBD1 | TRBJ1-4 | TRBV7-6 | - | TGTGCCAGCAGTCAACAGACAGGGGGTGAAAAACTGTTTTTT | CASSQQTGGEKLFF
TRBD1 | TRBJ1-2 | TRBV10-3 | - | TGTGCCATCAGTTCGGGACAGGGGATCGGCTACACCTTC | CAISSGQGIGYTF
- | TRBJ1-1 | TRBV5-4 | few | TGTGCCAGCAGCTATATGGAATGGGGGCCAGATGAAGCTTTCTTT | CASSYMEWGPDEAFF
TRBD2 | TRBJ2-1 | TRBV7-9 | - | TGTGCCAGCAGCAATAGTGTGGCGGGGACTATTGAGCAGTTCTTC | CASSNSVAGTIEQFF
TRBD1 | TRBJ1-1 | TRBV30 | - | TGTGCCTGGAGTCCTGACAGGGACACTGAAGCTTTCTTT | CAWSPDRDTEAFF
TRBD1 | TRBJ2-7 | TRBV18 | - | TGTGCCAGCTCACCCGGGACAGGGATTACCTACGAGCAGTACTTC | CASSPGTGITYEQYF
TRBD1 | TRBJ1-2 | TRBV18 | - | TGTGCCAGCTCATACCGGGACAGCCTATACTACACCTTC | CASSYRDSLYYTF
TRBD1 | TRBJ1-4 | TRBV28 | - | TGTGCCAGCAGTCAGACAGGGCAGGGTGAAAAACTGTTTTTT | CASSQTGQGEKLFF
- | TRBJ2-7 | TRBV2 | - | TGTGCCAGCAGTGAAGCGGGCGTAACCAGGGCCACCTACGAGCAGTACTTC | CASSEAGVTRATYEQYF
TRBD2 | TRBJ2-5 | TRBV9 | - | TGTGCCAGCAGCGTAGACGGGGGGGCCGGGGAGACCCAGTACTTC | CASSVDGGAGETQYF
- | TRBJ1-1 | TRBV9 | - | TGTGCCAGCAGCGTAGCCAGGGACAATAGGGACACTGAAGCTTTCTTT | CASSVARDNRDTEAFF
TRBD1 | TRBJ1-1 | TRBV5-1 | - | TGCGCCAGCAGCCCCCAAAACCGGGACAGGCTGAACACTGAAGCTTTCTTT | CASSPQNRDRLNTEAFF
- | TRBJ2-2 | TRBV2 | - | TGTGCCAGCAGCGCGGGACTCCTCGGAGAGCTGTTTTTT | CASSAGLLGELFF
TRBD2 | TRBJ2-7 | TRBV5-1 | - | TGCGCCAGCAGCGGGTCCTTAGCGGGGGGCTCCTACGAGCAGTACTTC | CASSGSLAGGSYEQYF
- | TRBJ1-6 | TRBV14 | - | TGTGCCAGCAGTTCGGGAGTCTCTAGCTCCTATAATTCACCCCTCCACTTT | CASSSGVSSSYNSPLHF
- | TRBJ1-1 | TRBV5-1 | - | TGCGCCAGCAGCTTGGTCGGGGAGAACACTGAAGCTTTCTTT | CASSLVGENTEAFF
TRBD1 | TRBJ1-2 | TRBV11-2 | - | TGTGCCAGCAGCTTTGAGACAGGGACTAACTATGGCTACACCTTC | CASSFETGTNYGYTF
TRBD1 | TRBJ1-2 | TRBV7-6 | - | TGTGCCAGCAGCTTAGGGACAGGATTCAACTATGGCTACACCTTC | CASSLGTGFNYGYTF
- | TRBJ2-7 | TRBV7-6 | - | TGTGCCAGCAGCGCGATGAGCGTAACCGAGCAGTACTTC | CASSAMSVTEQYF
- | TRBJ1-5 | TRBV2 | - | TGTGCCAGCAGTGAATCAGATTTGAAACCCCAGCATTTT | CASSESDLKPQHF
- | TRBJ1-6 | TRBV5-3 | - | TGTGCCAGAAGCAAAAAAGGACAGTATTCCTCACCCCTCCACTTT | CARSKKGQYSSPLHF
- | TRBJ1-5 | TRBV5-6 | once | TGTGCAAGCAGCCTGTTAGTTGGCAATCAGCCCCAGCATTTT | CASSLLVGNQPQHF
TRBD1 | TRBJ1-5 | TRBV5-8 | - | TGTGCCAGCAGCTGGACAGGGGTTAGGGTCAATCAGCCCCAGCATTTT | CASSWTGVRVNQPQHF
- | TRBJ2-3 | TRBV4-1 | few | TGCGCCAGCAGCCAAGAACAGCAACGAGATACGCAGTATTTT | CASSQEQQRDTQYF
TRBD1 | TRBJ1-3 | TRBV7-9 | - | TGTGCCAGCAGCCGGGACAGTGGAAACACCATATATTTT | CASSRDSGNTIYF
- | TRBJ1-5 | TRBV5-1 | - | TGCGCCAGCAGCTTGGCCGGCGGTCAGCCCCAGCATTTT | CASSLAGGQPQHF
- | TRBJ2-1 | TRBV10-2 | - | TGCGCCAGCAGTGACTGGCTAGCAGACTACAATGAGCAGTTCTTC | CASSDWLADYNEQFF
- | TRBJ1-2 | TRBV9 | - | TGTGCCAGCAGCGTAGACGGTTACTATGGCTACACCTTC | CASSVDGYYGYTF
- | TRBJ1-6 | TRBV6-5 | - | TGTGCCAGCAGTTTTTCCGGGACACAACCCCTCCACTTT | CASSFSGTQPLHF
TRBD1 | TRBJ1-2 | TRBV6-5 | - | TGTGCCAGCAGAAGAGGGGGCGTCTATGGCTACACCTTC | CASRRGGVYGYTF
- | TRBJ1-5 | TRBV2 | few | TGTGCCACCCGGTCGAGCAATCAGCCCCAGCATTTT | CATRSSNQPQHF
TRBD1 | TRBJ1-2 | TRBV5-1 | - | TGCGCCAGCAGCCCGGGGACAGCCACTTACTATGGCTACACCTTC | CASSPGTATYYGYTF
TRBD1 | TRBJ2-7 | TRBV27 | - | TGTGCCAGCAGTTCATGGACAGGAACCAACTCCTACGAGCAGTACTTC | CASSSWTGTNSYEQYF
- | TRBJ1-5 | TRBV7-6 | - | TGTGCCAGCAGCTTAGGCGCGAGTGAGAGCAATCAGCCCCAGCATTTT | CASSLGASESNQPQHF
TRBD1 | TRBJ2-2 | TRBV6-6 | - | TGTGCCAGCAGTTGGGACAGGAACACCGGGGAGCTGTTTTTT | CASSWDRNTGELFF
- | TRBJ2-3 | TRBV9 | - | TGTGCCAGCAGATTAGGGGGTCTTCGCACTGTGGACACAGATACGCAGTATTTT | CASRLGGLRTVDTDTQYF
- | TRBJ1-1 | TRBV6-5 | - | TGTGCCAGCAGTTACTCGGGGGGGAATGAAGCTTTCTTT | CASSYSGGNEAFF
- | TRBJ2-3 | TRBV2 | - | TGTGCCATACAGGCCCCAGATACGCAGTATTTT | CAIQAPDTQYF
- | TRBJ1-1 | TRBV27 | - | TGTGCCAGCAGTTTTAGGGGGACTGAAGCTTTCTTT | CASSFRGTEAFF
- | TRBJ1-6 | TRBV19 | - | TGTGCCAGTAGTCAGGGGCGTGGGTATTCACCCCTCCACTTT | CASSQGRGYSPLHF
- | TRBJ1-1 | TRBV18 | - | TGTGCCAGCTCACCACGACCGGGACAAGGGAACACTGAAGCTTTCTTT | CASSPRPGQGNTEAFF
- | TRBJ2-7 | TRBV25-1 | - | TGTGCCAGCAGTGAGGGGCCCGGTGTGGGGGAGCAGTACTTC | CASSEGPGVGEQYF
TRBD1 | TRBJ1-1 | TRBV19 | - | TGTGCCAGTAGCCCGACAGGGGGCCCCTTGAACACTGAAGCTTTCTTT | CASSPTGGPLNTEAFF
- | TRBJ1-6 | TRBV5-1 | - | TGCGCCAGCAGCTTGGAACAGCGGGGTTCACCCCTCCACTTT | CASSLEQRGSPLHF
TRBD2 | TRBJ2-1 | TRBV7-9 | - | TGTGCCAGCAGCCCCCGAGGAAGCGGGGGGGGTAATGAGCAGTTCTTC | CASSPRGSGGGNEQFF
TRBD1 | TRBJ2-2 | TRBV13 | few | TGTGCCAGCAGCCGGACAGGGGGAAACACCGGGGAGCTGTTTTTT | CASSRTGGNTGELFF
- | TRBJ1-3 | TRBV10-2 | - | TGCGCCAGCAGGGGAGGGGCTCTCTCTGGAAACACCATATATTTT | CASRGGALSGNTIYF
TRBD1 | TRBJ1-2 | TRBV29-1 | - | TGCAGCGTTGTTACTGCTCGACAGGGGAGGAACTATGGCTACACCTTC | CSVVTARQGRNYGYTF
- | TRBJ1-1 | TRBV19 | - | TGTGCCAGTAGTTTGTCAGGTTACACTGAAGCTTTCTTT | CASSLSGYTEAFF